The next 23 T cell receptor beta chains were all read from a single sample in a study of blood T cells in healthy people across ages. PCR was performed a second time for roughly 7 to 11 cycles using a sample-barcoded 5' primer and a J-beta primer mix. MiXCR, applied by TCRdb to the 5' RACE reads, yields one record per CDR3 protein. The top ten clones hold around 18% of a sample with around 800,000 distinct CDR3 sequences, about 47% of them seen once. The sequencing input was blood. Every receptor here comes from a man older than 75 in good health.

This clonotype showed up just a few times. The chain is built from TRBV4-3 and TRBJ2-1; TRBD2 matches at 11 bases. CDR1 LGHNA and CDR2 YSLEER come from the germline V gene. The CDR3 totals 18 residues. Losses at the gene ends were 1 base for V and 7 bases for J; bases not matched to a gene: 12. CDR3 region: CASSQVLLAGDIANEQFF. CDR3 nucleotide sequence: TGCGCCAGCAGCCAAGTTCTACTAGCGGGAGACATAGCTAATGAGCAGTTCTTC.

The chain couples TRBV5-1 to TRBJ2-4, with TRBD1 identical over 11 bases. From germline, CDR1 is SGHRS and CDR2 YFSETQ. V was clipped by 4 bases and J by 6 bases; unmatched bases: 6. CDR3 length equals 15 residues. The CDR3 spells CASSQGQGAINIQYF. The CDR3 nucleotides read TGCGCCAGCAGCCAAGGACAGGGGGCTATAAACATTCAGTACTTC.

The chain carries TRBV29-1 and TRBJ2-1; the D gene is possibly TRBD1 (6 bases). Germline lookup yields CDR1 SQVTM and CDR2 ANQGSEA. Deletions cut 7 bases from V and 2 bases from J, with 12 bases between. The CDR3 loop spans 13 amino acids. CDR3 nucleotides: TGCAGCGGGAGACAGGCAACCTACAATGAGCAGTTCTTC. It translates to CSGRQATYNEQFF.

The J gene is TRBJ1-6, the V gene TRBV13; 7 bases map to TRBD1. Germline-derived CDR1 and CDR2 are PRHDT and FYEKMQ (reference sequence). V dropped 0 bases and J dropped 7; count of bases not matched to a gene: 3. This CDR3 region has 15 residues. This chain's CDR3 is CASSLGTGSNSPLHF. The CDR3 nucleotides are TGTGCCAGCAGCTTAGGGACAGGGTCAAATTCACCCCTCCACTTT.

J is TRBJ1-5 and V is TRBV7-2, with 9 positions matching TRBD1. Germline CDR1 SGHTA, CDR2 FQGNSA. CDR3 length: 14 amino acids. V was clipped by 5 bases and J by 3 bases; unmatched bases: 2. Here the CDR3 reads CASSGDRANQPQHF. CDR3 in DNA: TGTGCCAGCAGCGGGGACAGGGCCAATCAGCCCCAGCATTTT.

V and J are TRBV7-2 and TRBJ2-5; 7 bases map to TRBD2. The CDR3 sequence is 13 residues long. The V gene's germline CDR1 is SGHTA and CDR2 FQGNSA. The ends lost 5 bases at V and 9 bases at J; junction bases unmatched: 9. This CDR3 reads CASSLGGYSSQYF. The CDR3, as DNA: TGTGCCAGCAGCCTGGGGGGGTATTCGTCCCAGTACTTC.

The chain combines TRBV4-3 with TRBJ2-3; TRBD2 agrees at 14 bases. Germline trimming cut 3 bases from V and 0 bases from J; bases unmatched to any gene: 5. Germline CDR1 LGHNA, CDR2 YSLEER. The CDR3 covers 18 residues. In DNA, the CDR3 is TGCGCCAGCAGCCACGGGACTAGCGGGAGACCTAGCACAGATACGCAGTATTTT. It is translated as CASSHGTSGRPSTDTQYF.

The V gene is TRBV27, the J gene TRBJ2-1; possibly TRBD2 for D (6 bases). Germline V gene sequence: CDR1 MNHEY, CDR2 SMNVEV (reference sequence). V was cut by 5 bases and J by 6 bases, with 17 bases left in between. The CDR3 has 15 amino acids. CDR3 bases: TGTGCCAGCAGTCCGGAGAAGAGGCGGGGCAATGAGCAGTTCTTC. Protein sequence: CASSPEKRRGNEQFF.

J is TRBJ2-1 and V is TRBV7-6; TRBD2 matches 7 bases. This CDR3 region has 15 residues. V shed 1 base and J 6 bases; nucleotides not matched to a gene: 6. Germline values: CDR1 SGHVS, CDR2 FNYEAQ. Here the CDR3 DNA reads TGTGCCAGCAGCTTAGTAGCGGGCCGGTGCAATGAGCAGTTCTTC. This encodes CASSLVAGRCNEQFF.

This chain's CDR3 is CSARVRLAGVADTQYF. The CDR3 coding sequence is TGCAGTGCTAGAGTACGGCTAGCGGGAGTGGCAGATACGCAGTATTTT. The rearrangement links TRBV20-1 to TRBJ2-3; 10 bases are a match to TRBD2. Germline CDR1 and CDR2: DFQATT and SNEGSKA (reference sequence). The CDR3 loop spans 16 amino acids. The junction had 8 bases not matched to a gene; V was cut back by 1 base and J by 4 bases.

The rearrangement uses TRBV12-3 or TRBV12-4 and TRBJ2-1; 12 bases align to TRBD2. The J segment lost 3 bases and the V segment lost 5 bases, leaving 11 bases of the junction unmatched. The CDR3 has 18 amino acids. In DNA form, the CDR3 reads TGTGCCAGCAGTCCAAAACCGGGACTAGCGGGTTTCTACAATGAGCAGTTCTTC. The encoded protein is CASSPKPGLAGFYNEQFF.

This chain uses TRBV19 with TRBJ2-2; 10 bases line up with TRBD2. Losses at the gene ends were 8 bases for V and 9 bases for J; bases not matched to a gene: 9. CDR3 length equals 14 residues. Germline-derived CDR1 and CDR2 are LNHDA and SQIVND (reference sequence). The CDR3 reads CASLATSGVRELFF. Here the CDR3 DNA reads TGTGCCAGTCTCGCTACTAGCGGGGTCCGGGAGCTGTTTTTT.

The chain has TRBV2 and TRBJ1-4; D unresolved. Trimming removed 3 bases at V and 5 bases at J, with 13 bases between. The CDR3 totals 15 residues. Germline V CDR1 and CDR2: SNHLY, FYNNEI. CDR3 protein: CASSDLGQLNEKLFF. The DNA for the CDR3 is TGTGCCAGCAGTGATCTTGGGCAGTTAAATGAAAAACTGTTTTTT.

The V gene is TRBV20-1, the J gene TRBJ2-3, with D possibly matching TRBD2 (7 bases). Germline V gene sequence: CDR1 DFQATT, CDR2 SNEGSKA (reference sequence). The CDR3 runs 13 residues. CDR3 in amino acids: CTSGWTAPDTQYF. CDR3 nucleotide sequence: TGCACTAGCGGTTGGACAGCCCCAGATACGCAGTATTTT.

V usage is TRBV7-2 and J usage is TRBJ2-3; D uncertain. CDR1 SGHTA and CDR2 FQGNSA come from the germline V gene. The CDR3 loop spans 13 amino acids. V was trimmed by 8 bases and J by 5 bases, leaving 14 bases between them. The CDR3 region is CASRRLSLDTQYF. For the CDR3, the DNA is TGTGCCAGCCGTAGGTTGAGTTTAGATACGCAGTATTTT.

The chain recombines TRBV20-1 with TRBJ2-3; D is uncertain. This CDR3 has 15 residues. V was trimmed by 8 bases and J by 2 bases, leaving 20 bases between them. Germline CDR1 and CDR2: DFQATT and SNEGSKA (reference sequence). The CDR3 protein is CSLAELPSHTDTQYF. DNA of the CDR3: TGCAGTTTAGCTGAACTTCCTTCACACACAGATACGCAGTATTTT.

This clonotype was counted between two and nine times. V gene TRBV7-2 combines with J gene TRBJ2-5, with TRBD2 matching over 9 bases. In germline, CDR1 is SGHTA, CDR2 FQGNSA. The ends lost 5 bases at V and 11 bases at J; junction bases unmatched: 15. The CDR3 consists of 15 residues. The CDR3 protein is CASSRGLAAGGEQYF. As DNA, the CDR3 is TGTGCCAGCAGCAGGGGACTAGCAGCCGGTGGAGAGCAGTACTTC.

Here the CDR3 DNA reads TGCAGTGCTGGGGGAAATTGGGACGAGCAGTACTTC. Translating it yields CSAGGNWDEQYF. This chain links TRBV20-1 with TRBJ2-5; the D call may be TRBD1 or TRBD2 (5 bases each). The DNA matches TRBJ2-7 better at its end, which makes the J call doubtful. Germline V gene lookup returns CDR1 DFQATT and CDR2 SNEGSKA (reference sequence). This CDR3 is built from 12 residues.

The chain recombines TRBV13 with TRBJ2-7; tentative D call: TRBD2 (6 bases). Germline V gives CDR1 PRHDT, CDR2 FYEKMQ (reference sequence). The CDR3 contains 14 residues. V shed 8 bases and J shed 0 bases, with 14 bases lying between them. The CDR3 DNA follows: TGTGCCAGCTCGGGGACTGCCGGCTCCTACGAGCAGTACTTC. Protein: CASSGTAGSYEQYF.

The chain joins TRBV11-2 to TRBJ2-2, with 8 bases lining up with TRBD2. The CDR3 runs 16 residues. Unmatched junction bases numbered 5, after V lost 4 bases and J lost 1 base. Per the germline V gene, CDR1 is SGHAT and CDR2 is FQNNGV. CDR3 bases: TGTGCCAGCAGCTCAAGCGGGAGATTGAACACCGGGGAGCTGTTTTTT. It specifies CASSSSGRLNTGELFF.

This clonotype was seen a few times. J is TRBJ2-7 and V is TRBV28; TRBD1 agrees at 7 bases. The J call may not be correct, given that the DNA end is closer to TRBJ2-5. CDR3 size: 13 residues. The germline V gene has CDR1 MDHEN and CDR2 SYDVKM. CDR3 region: CASRMTGTGTQYF. Here the CDR3 DNA reads TGTGCCAGCAGAATGACAGGGACGGGGACCCAGTACTTC.

In this sample, this clonotype turned up a few times. V gene TRBV14 combines with J gene TRBJ2-7, with D possibly being TRBD2 (6 bases). The germline V gene has CDR1 SGHDN and CDR2 FVKESK. Deletions cut 3 bases from V and 2 bases from J, with 14 bases between. The CDR3 has 15 residues. The CDR3 DNA is TGTGCCAGCAGCCATCAGGGAGGAAACCCCTACGAGCAGTACTTC. It yields the protein CASSHQGGNPYEQYF.

The table lists this clonotype with a few counts. The chain uses TRBV10-3 and TRBJ2-5; 7 nucleotides line up with TRBD1. This CDR3 region has 14 residues. Germline loops: CDR1 ENHRY, CDR2 SYGVKD. The V and J ends lost 8 bases and 2 bases, in that order; junction bases with no gene match: 8. The DNA for the CDR3 is TGTGCCATCGCCATGGACAGGAGTCAAGAGACCCAGTACTTC. It codes for CAIAMDRSQETQYF.